Listed below are T cell receptor beta chains from one sample, sequenced in a study of T cell responses to AZD1222 COVID-19 vaccine. Generated by immunoSEQ multiplex PCR, the TCRdb table keeps only in-frame clones and is missing some. The table has about 270,000 clones, 85% to 95% seen once; the top ten hold 0.55%. The sample consisted of peripheral blood, taken 28 days after the second AZD1222 dose. These receptors all stem from an adult who received the AZD1222 COVID-19 vaccine. CDR3s include the opening cysteine and the closing phenylalanine or tryptophan. A D gene is named only where the DNA matches it firmly. The size entry is marked missing in some rows and otherwise reads once, few, many or a size class.

CDR3aa | CDR3nt | j_gene | v_gene | d_gene | abundance
CASSIFSGGYTEAFF | TGTGCCAGTAGTATTTTTTCGGGAGGGTACACTGAAGCTTTCTTT | TRBJ1-1 | TRBV19 | - | once
CASSFRQANSYEQYF | TGTGCCAGTAGTTTTAGACAGGCTAACTCCTACGAGCAGTACTTC | TRBJ2-7 | TRBV19 | - | few
CASSQAEGGGPTDTQYF | TGTGCCAGCAGCCAAGCTGAGGGCGGGGGCCCCACAGATACGCAGTATTTT | TRBJ2-3 | TRBV4-2 | - | -
CASSSGAVVGTEAFF | TGCGCCAGCAGTTCCGGGGCGGTGGTTGGCACTGAAGCTTTCTTT | TRBJ1-1 | TRBV5-1 | - | -
CASRGTGHTGNTIYF | TGCGCCAGCAGGGGGACAGGGCACACTGGAAACACCATATATTTT | TRBJ1-3 | TRBV10-2 | TRBD1 | -
CSASGGGGGQETQYF | TGCAGTGCTAGTGGTGGGGGCGGTGGCCAAGAGACCCAGTACTTC | TRBJ2-5 | TRBV20-1 | - | -
CASSSPNGELFF | TGTGCCAGCAGTTCCCCAAACGGGGAGCTGTTTTTT | TRBJ2-2 | TRBV27 | - | -
CSGKTSPYEQYF | TGCAGCGGGAAGACTAGCCCTTACGAGCAGTACTTC | TRBJ2-7 | TRBV29-1 | TRBD2 | -
CASSQGSSYEQYF | TGTGCCAGCAGCCAAGGGTCTTCCTACGAGCAGTACTTC | TRBJ2-7 | TRBV3-1/TRBV3-2 | - | -
CSGEGGSSYNEQFF | TGCAGCGGGGAGGGGGGGAGCTCCTACAATGAGCAGTTCTTC | TRBJ2-1 | TRBV29-1 | - | -
CATSDQGLAYNEQFF | TGTGCCACCAGTGACCAGGGACTAGCCTACAATGAGCAGTTCTTC | TRBJ2-1 | TRBV24-1 | TRBD2 | -
CASSPPPFMGTSPLHF | TGTGCCAGCAGTCCCCCTCCTTTTATGGGGACTTCACCCCTCCACTTT | TRBJ1-6 | TRBV28 | - | -
CASSELGLADYNEQFF | TGTGCCAGCAGTGAGCTGGGACTAGCGGACTACAATGAGCAGTTCTTC | TRBJ2-1 | TRBV6-1 | TRBD2 | -
CASSSDRWIEAFF | TGTGCCAGTAGTTCGGACAGATGGATTGAAGCTTTCTTT | TRBJ1-1 | TRBV19 | - | -
CATSRDSVPGYEQYF | TGTGCCACCAGCAGAGATAGTGTTCCGGGCTACGAGCAGTACTTC | TRBJ2-7 | TRBV15 | - | -
CASSPDRGRAFF | TGTGCCAGCAGCCCGGACAGGGGGCGGGCTTTCTTT | TRBJ1-1 | TRBV11-2 | TRBD1 | -
CASSTLADGMDTQYF | TGTGCCAGCTCAACCCTGGCAGACGGTATGGATACGCAGTATTTT | TRBJ2-3 | TRBV18 | - | -
CASSAPGHLSEAFF | TGTGCCAGCAGTGCTCCGGGACACTTATCTGAAGCTTTCTTT | TRBJ1-1 | TRBV27 | - | -
CATSRDLVLSRDYGYTF | TGTGCCACCAGCAGAGATCTAGTCTTGTCCAGGGACTATGGCTACACCTTC | TRBJ1-2 | TRBV15 | - | -
CAWSNSLVNEQFF | TGTGCCTGGAGTAACAGCCTGGTCAATGAGCAGTTCTTC | TRBJ2-1 | TRBV30 | - | -
CASSQTSGFTDTQYF | TGTGCCAGCAGCCAGACTAGCGGGTTCACAGATACGCAGTATTTT | TRBJ2-3 | TRBV11-2 | TRBD2 | once
CASSLGRGPGNTIYF | TGTGCCAGCAGCTTGGGCAGGGGGCCAGGAAACACCATATATTTT | TRBJ1-3 | TRBV5-6 | TRBD1 | -
CASREDRGEKLFF | TGTGCCAGCAGGGAGGACAGGGGCGAAAAACTGTTTTTT | TRBJ1-4 | TRBV6-6 | TRBD1 | -
CASSPHLMVDSPYEQYF | TGTGCCAGCTCACCACATCTTATGGTAGACAGCCCCTACGAGCAGTACTTC | TRBJ2-7 | TRBV18 | - | -
CASSSGGLIYNEQFF | TGTGCCAGCAGTTCGGGGGGCCTCATTTACAATGAGCAGTTCTTC | TRBJ2-1 | TRBV27 | - | -
CASSIRGGSGNTIYF | TGTGCCAGCAGTATCAGGGGAGGTAGTGGAAACACCATATATTTT | TRBJ1-3 | TRBV27 | - | -
CASSFGLVNTGELFF | TGTGCCAGCAGCTTTGGACTGGTTAACACCGGGGAGCTGTTTTTT | TRBJ2-2 | TRBV7-2 | - | -
CASSPGQRAYGYTF | TGTGCCAGCAGTCCTGGACAGAGAGCCTATGGCTACACCTTC | TRBJ1-2 | TRBV28 | - | once
CASSVGQSTDTQYF | TGTGCCAGCAGCGTGGGACAGAGCACAGATACGCAGTATTTT | TRBJ2-3 | TRBV9 | TRBD1 | -
CASSLNRDSYNEQFF | TGTGCCAGCAGCTTAAACAGGGACTCATACAATGAGCAGTTCTTC | TRBJ2-1 | TRBV7-8 | - | -
CASSQGAQVNGYTF | TGCGCCAGCAGCCAAGGAGCTCAGGTCAATGGCTACACCTTC | TRBJ1-2 | TRBV4-1 | - | -
CASSGGLAGYWGTYEQYF | TGTGCCAGCAGTGGGGGACTAGCGGGGTATTGGGGGACCTACGAGCAGTACTTC | TRBJ2-7 | TRBV28 | TRBD2 | -
CASRRQGYTEAFF | TGTGCCAGCAGGCGACAGGGATACACTGAAGCTTTCTTT | TRBJ1-1 | TRBV28 | TRBD1 | -
CASTEGGNSYEQYF | TGTGCCAGCACCGAAGGGGGGAACTCCTACGAGCAGTACTTC | TRBJ2-7 | TRBV5-4 | - | -
CASSQNYEQYF | TGTGCCAGCAGCCAGAACTACGAGCAGTACTTC | TRBJ2-7 | TRBV14 | - | -
CASSVGPLMEQFF | TGTGCCAGCAGCGTAGGTCCCCTTATGGAGCAGTTCTTC | TRBJ2-1 | TRBV9 | - | -
CASSWGQGSYNEQFF | TGTGCCAGCAGCTGGGGACAGGGCTCCTACAATGAGCAGTTCTTC | TRBJ2-1 | TRBV14 | TRBD1 | -
CASKGTGLYGYTF | TGTGCCAGCAAGGGGACAGGTCTCTATGGCTACACCTTC | TRBJ1-2 | TRBV2 | TRBD1 | -
CASSQRNNYQPQHF | TGCGCCAGCAGTCAACGGAACAACTATCAGCCCCAGCATTTT | TRBJ1-5 | TRBV23-1 | - | once
CASSTRAPIQPLHF | TGTGCCAGCAGTACCCGGGCTCCAATTCAACCCCTCCACTTT | TRBJ1-6 | TRBV6-5 | - | -
CASSGKARGTNTGELFF | TGTGCCAGCAGCGGGAAGGCTAGGGGGACGAACACCGGGGAGCTGTTTTTT | TRBJ2-2 | TRBV5-8 | - | -
CASSDYRGSGGYTF | TGTGCCAGCAGTGATTACAGGGGCTCGGGTGGCTACACCTTC | TRBJ1-2 | TRBV2 | TRBD1 | -
CASSPIGQGNTEAFF | TGTGCCAGCAGCCCAATAGGACAGGGGAATACTGAAGCTTTCTTT | TRBJ1-1 | TRBV5-6 | TRBD1 | -
CASSVAGASYNEQFF | TGTGCCAGCAGCGTAGCAGGGGCGTCCTACAATGAGCAGTTCTTC | TRBJ2-1 | TRBV9 | - | -
CASSFLPSGDTQYF | TGCGCCAGCAGCTTTTTGCCTAGCGGCGATACGCAGTATTTT | TRBJ2-3 | TRBV5-1 | TRBD2 | -
CASTIGQNSYEQYF | TGCGCCAGCACCATTGGACAGAACTCCTACGAGCAGTACTTC | TRBJ2-7 | TRBV10-2 | - | -
CASSVAPSGSAEAFF | TGTGCCAGCAGCGTAGCCCCTTCCGGGAGCGCTGAAGCTTTCTTT | TRBJ1-1 | TRBV9 | - | -
CASSLSPGPETEAFF | TGTGCCAGCAGTTTAAGTCCGGGGCCTGAGACTGAAGCTTTCTTT | TRBJ1-1 | TRBV28 | - | -
CASSLSRTGGRETQYF | TGTGCCAGCAGTTTATCACGGACAGGGGGCAGGGAGACCCAGTACTTC | TRBJ2-5 | TRBV28 | TRBD1 | -
CASTLWGLGDNEQFF | TGTGCCAGCACCCTATGGGGACTAGGGGACAATGAGCAGTTCTTC | TRBJ2-1 | TRBV28 | TRBD2 | -
CATSGRRYGEQFF | TGTGCCACCAGCGGCAGACGGTACGGTGAGCAGTTCTTC | TRBJ2-1 | TRBV24-1 | - | few
CASSVTVKGAGANVLTF | TGTGCCAGCAGCGTGACGGTAAAGGGTGCTGGGGCCAACGTCCTGACTTTC | TRBJ2-6 | TRBV9 | - | -
CASSLYTLGAGGTNEQFF | TGTGCCAGCAGTTTATATACCCTCGGGGCCGGGGGTACCAATGAGCAGTTCTTC | TRBJ2-1 | TRBV28 | - | -
CASGSGGPTYEQYF | TGCGCCAGCGGGTCGGGGGGGCCCACCTACGAGCAGTACTTC | TRBJ2-7 | TRBV5-1 | TRBD2 | -